The 11 T cell receptor beta chains below come from one sample, sequenced in a study of blood T cell repertoires in COVID-19 (dated by TCRdb to between 2020 and 2021). The library was generated by the immunoSEQ multiplex PCR assay. TCRdb stores this immuneACCESS table with in-frame sequences only. Part of the clones is absent; in the studies checked, under half of the shortfall reflects unresolved V genes, and no reason is known for the rest. This sample comprises approximately 300,000 clones, around 87% of them detected only once. The biggest ten clones account for about 5.2% of the sample. Sequencing used PBMCs or T cells enriched from blood (not recorded which). The source is a woman aged 30 to 39 who had recovered from COVID-19.

This chain uses TRBV12-5 with TRBJ2-6; tentatively, D is TRBD1 (6 bases). The CDR3 contains 13 residues. V was shortened by 5 bases and J by 8 bases, with 10 bases between the two germline ends. Germline assignment: CDR1 LGHNT and CDR2 FRNRAP. The CDR3 region has the DNA TGTGCTAGTGGTCCGGGACACTCCAACGTCCTGACTTTC. Amino acids: CASGPGHSNVLTF.

The rearrangement links TRBV7-8 to TRBJ2-3; a weak D match, TRBD2 (6 bases). The V end lost 1 base, the J end lost 1 base, and 15 bases lay between the germline ends. Germline-derived CDR1 and CDR2 are SGHVS and FQNEAQ. This CDR3 region has 17 residues. The CDR3 loop is CASSLGVVRRGTDTQYF. In DNA, the CDR3 is TGTGCCAGCAGCTTAGGGGTAGTCAGGAGGGGCACAGATACGCAGTATTTT.

CDR3 residues: CASSLVGGALETQYF. CDR3 sequence (DNA): TGTGCCAGCAGCTTAGTCGGGGGGGCGCTAGAGACCCAGTACTTC. The rearrangement uses TRBV7-2 and TRBJ2-5, with TRBD2 matching 8 bases. Germline assignment: CDR1 SGHTA and CDR2 FQGNSA. Trimming took 1 base from V and 4 from J; bases not matched to a gene: 5. The CDR3 extends over 15 amino acids.

This chain connects TRBV27 to TRBJ1-5; D is perhaps TRBD1 (5 bases). The ends were cut back, 2 bases at V and 3 bases at J, with 8 bases in the middle. Germline V gene sequence: CDR1 MNHEY, CDR2 SMNVEV (reference sequence). The CDR3 loop spans 14 amino acids. The CDR3 region has the DNA TGTGCCAGCAGTTTAGGGGGGAACAATCAGCCCCAGCATTTT. It specifies CASSLGGNNQPQHF.

Only a few counts were recorded for this clone. The V gene is TRBV15, the J gene TRBJ2-1, with 9 bases identical to TRBD2. CDR3 size: 18 residues. Germline CDR1 is LNHNV and CDR2 is YYDKDF (reference sequence). The V gene end was trimmed by 0 bases and the J gene end by 0 bases; junction bases not matched to a gene: 6. CDR3 nucleotide sequence: TGTGCCACCAGCAGAGATACGGCGGGGGGGAGCTCCTACAATGAGCAGTTCTTC. Translation gives CATSRDTAGGSSYNEQFF.

This rearrangement joins TRBV6-5 to TRBJ2-5, with 10 bases matching TRBD2. This CDR3 region has 15 residues. CDR1 is MNHEY and CDR2 is SVGAGI in the germline V gene. The V segment lost 6 bases and the J segment 2 bases; nucleotides outside the gene matches: 6. In nucleotides, the CDR3 is TGTGCCAGCAGGTTTAGCGGGGGGCCTCAAGAGACCCAGTACTTC. Protein sequence: CASRFSGGPQETQYF.

J is TRBJ1-1 and V is TRBV11-2; D is perhaps TRBD1 (5 bases). V was trimmed by 2 bases and J by 4 bases, leaving 14 bases between them. Germline CDR1 and CDR2: SGHAT and FQNNGV. This CDR3 contains 15 residues. CDR3 protein: CASSLSGGRGTEAFF. The CDR3 DNA reads TGTGCCAGCAGCTTATCGGGGGGTCGGGGCACTGAAGCTTTCTTT.

This clone was recorded only once. The rearrangement links TRBV18 to TRBJ1-2, with 8 bases fitting TRBD1. CDR1 and CDR2 (germline): KGHSH, LQKENI. V gave up 3 bases and J gave up 4 bases; unmatched junction bases: 13. This CDR3 has 17 residues. CDR3 loop: CASSPSVGQGLSYGYTF. CDR3 DNA sequence: TGTGCCAGCTCACCCTCAGTTGGACAGGGTTTAAGCTATGGCTACACCTTC.

The chain couples TRBV9 to TRBJ2-5; TRBD2 matches 9 bases. The germline CDR1 and CDR2 sequences are SGDLS and YYNGEE. The junction had 6 bases not matched to a gene; V was cut back by 1 base and J by 2 bases. The CDR3 extends over 16 amino acids. The CDR3 bases are TGTGCCAGCAGCGTACTGGCGGGGGGGCAACAAGAGACCCAGTACTTC. As protein: CASSVLAGGQQETQYF. Combining the CDR3 with reference TRBV9 and TRBJ2-5 gives the whole variable domain DSGVTQTPKHLITATGQRVTLRCSPRSGDLSVYWYQQSLDQGLQFLIQYYNGEERAKGNILERFSAQQFPDLHSELNLSSLELGDSALYFCASSVLAGGQQETQYFGPGTRLLVL.

The rearrangement joins TRBV29-1 to TRBJ1-4; 7 nucleotides agree with TRBD1. J was trimmed by 8 bases and V by 7 bases; bases with no gene match: 7. Germline-derived CDR1 and CDR2 are SQVTM and ANQGSEA. The CDR3 extends over 12 amino acids. The CDR3 region is CSAGGPEEKLFF. CDR3 sequence (DNA): TGCAGCGCAGGGGGACCCGAGGAAAAACTGTTTTTT.

This rearrangement joins TRBV19 to TRBJ2-7, with D possibly matching TRBD2 (6 bases). CDR1 is LNHDA, CDR2 SQIVND, per germline (reference sequence). The CDR3 is made up of 16 amino acids. V was shortened by 5 bases and J by 5 bases, with 22 bases between the two germline ends. This chain's CDR3 is CASSARRGHGGNEQYF. DNA for the CDR3: TGTGCCAGTAGTGCCCGAAGGGGTCACGGGGGAAACGAGCAGTACTTC. The full variable domain, with the rest looked up from reference TRBV19 and TRBJ2-7, is DGGITQSPKYLFRKEGQNVTLSCEQNLNHDAMYWYRQDPGQGLRLIYYSQIVNDFQKGDIAEGYSVSREKKESFPLTVTSAQKNPTAFYLCASSARRGHGGNEQYFGPGTRLTVT.